This T cell receptor (beta chain) is drawn from a study of T cells in Graves' hyperthyroidism and ophthalmopathy. For the study at large: Sampling of peripheral blood happened at initial diagnosis, prior to any treatment. Overall study findings and caveats: A median about 6.5 months before onset, the model predicted ophthalmopathy.

This clonotype has at least ten counts. Antigen unknown. Pregnant or lactating patients were excluded, as were those with uncontrolled infection or other autoimmune disease. PBMCs were collected from an approximately 9.2 ml volume of fresh peripheral blood. It was RNA transcripts that yielded the amplified TCR beta CDR3 regions. In the first-round RT-PCR of the TCR CDR3, the HTBI primer set was used. TCRdb called the multiplex PCR reads again in MiXCR, with one record for every CDR3 protein. Of fewer than 500,000 distinct CDR3 sequences listed, 13% are singletons. This clonotype originated in a man younger than 45 with Graves' hyperthyroidism that later progressed to Graves' ophthalmopathy. Sequencing was done on a sample of blood.

The CDR3 region is CASGREYEQYF. The CDR3 nucleotides are TGTGCCAGCGGCCGAGAATACGAGCAGTACTTC. The chain uses TRBV2 and TRBJ2-7, with D uncertain. Germline V gene lookup returns CDR1 SNHLY and CDR2 FYNNEI. The CDR3 extends over 11 amino acids. Trimming took 8 bases from V and 4 from J, leaving 9 bases between them.